Each of the 4 T cell receptor beta chains below was sequenced from the same sample in a study of shared clonotypes between healthy human individuals (TCRdb year 2020). Library construction relied on the immunoSEQ multiplex PCR assay. As stored in TCRdb, this immuneACCESS dataset retains in-frame rearrangements with V and J assigned. A fraction of the clones does not appear; measured against another copy, unresolved V genes explain less than half of the discrepancy, and the remainder lacks a known reason. This sample lists around 700,000 clones; about three quarters were detected once. Around 2% of the sample rests with the top ten. The sample taken for sequencing was memory CD4+ T cells sorted from blood. The label giving this sample's cell subset or site can be read as: CD45RA-negative fraction. The origin of the receptors is a woman in her twenties or thirties in good health.

The sample holds one count of this clone. V gene TRBV7-9 combines with J gene TRBJ1-2; 7 bases align to TRBD1. CDR1 and CDR2 (germline): SEHNR, FQNEAQ (reference sequence). The ends lost 1 base at V and 4 bases at J; junction bases unmatched: 3. The CDR3 length is 14 residues. The CDR3 sequence is CASSLGQGLYGYTF. The CDR3 DNA reads TGTGCCAGCAGCTTAGGACAGGGCCTCTATGGCTACACCTTC.

This clone has a handful of counts. This chain joins TRBV27 and TRBJ2-3; 12 bases agree with TRBD2. The CDR3 spans 15 residues. The V gene end was trimmed by 5 bases and the J gene end by 5 bases; junction bases not matched to a gene: 5. CDR1 is MNHEY, CDR2 SMNVEV, per germline (reference sequence). CDR3 sequence reads: CASSAGLAGRDTQYF. In DNA form, the CDR3 reads TGTGCCAGCAGTGCTGGACTAGCGGGAAGAGATACGCAGTATTTT.

Worth noting for this clone: Within the sample, other DNA sequences also encode this same CDR3. This sequence joins TRBV5-1 and TRBJ2-7; a possible D gene is TRBD1 (6 bases). Germline CDR1 and CDR2: SGHRS and YFSETQ. The V end was cut by 3 bases, the J end by 4 bases, with 8 bases between. This CDR3 has 12 amino acids. Here the CDR3 DNA reads TGCGCCAGCAGCTCACAGGGATACGAGCAGTACTTC. This gives the protein CASSSQGYEQYF. The entire variable domain, with the rest obtained from reference TRBV5-1 and TRBJ2-7, is as follows: KAGVTQTPRYLIKTRGQQVTLSCSPISGHRSVSWYQQTPGQGLQFLFEYFSETQRNKGNFPGRFSGRQFSNSRSEMNVSTLELGDSALYLCASSSQGYEQYFGPGTRLTVT.

V is TRBV5-1 and J is TRBJ2-7, with TRBD1 matching 9 bases. Per the germline V gene, CDR1 is SGHRS and CDR2 is YFSETQ. The V and J ends lost 4 bases and 3 bases, in that order; junction bases with no gene match: 8. CDR3 length: 15 amino acids. As DNA, the CDR3 is TGCGCCAGCAGCGCCCTACAGGGGGCGAGCTACGAGCAGTACTTC. Its protein is CASSALQGASYEQYF.